The T cell receptor (beta chain) under discussion was sequenced for a study of T cell repertoires in cytomegalovirus infection. Study details: CMV epitopes, recently identified HLA-C-restricted and well-studied HLA-B-restricted, were used. CMV infection plus the matching HLA type was flagged by public TCR beta signatures.

Study findings and constraints: The ex vivo response showed dominance by HLA-C-restricted CMV-specific TCR beta clonotypes.

With respect to this clonotype: Its antigen is currently unknown.

TCRdb re-analysed the reads in MiXCR, keeping a single row per CDR3 protein. The data hold 20,000 to 25,000 distinct CDR3 sequences, with 42% observed a single time. CDR1 SGHTA and CDR2 FQGNSA come from the germline V gene. The CDR3 runs to 15 residues. V lost 3 bases and J 1 base, leaving 12 bases between the germline ends. The sequencing here drew on CD8+ T cells from cultured PBMCs, taken from culture after CMV antigen stimulation. This receptor was obtained from a human donor in good health (CMV status not recorded). Some clones in this sample may be carry-over from other donors' samples. This rearrangement joins TRBV7-2 to TRBJ1-1; no clear D gene. In nucleotides, the CDR3 is TGTGCCAGCAGCTTGTCGCACACGGAGAACACTGAAGCTTTCTTT. This codes for CASSLSHTENTEAFF.